Each of the 18 T cell receptor beta chains below was sequenced from the same sample in a study of T-cell reconstitution after alpha-beta-depleted transplantation in children. Unique molecular identifiers were incorporated into the prepared TCRbeta library. TCRdb re-called the PCR reads through MiXCR, storing one row per CDR3 protein. The repertoire has just over 950,000 distinct CDR3 sequences, 25% to 35% of them found once; the top ten carry about 28%. The specimen was PBMCs, mostly from graft donor cells, collected 360 days after TCRalphabeta/CD19-depleted stem cell transplant. The source of these receptors is a boy under two years old who had a stem cell transplant for SCID, so the T cells may come from the graft donor.

In this sample, this clonotype turned up once. The chain has TRBV11-2 and TRBJ2-5, with 8 nucleotides matching TRBD2. There are 15 residues in the CDR3. V dropped 5 bases and J dropped 2; count of bases not matched to a gene: 7. CDR1 is SGHAT and CDR2 is FQNNGV in the germline V gene. The CDR3 reads CASSPDGTRQETQYF. Here the CDR3 DNA reads TGTGCCAGCAGCCCAGACGGGACTAGACAAGAGACCCAGTACTTC.

This clonotype was counted only a few times. The chain carries TRBV29-1 and TRBJ2-2, with 10 bases fitting TRBD1. From germline, CDR1 is SQVTM and CDR2 ANQGSEA. The CDR3 has 16 residues. V shed 7 bases and J 1 base; nucleotides not matched to a gene: 9. The CDR3 DNA reads as TGCAGCGCTAGGGGACAGGGGATCGGGAACACCGGGGAGCTGTTTTTT. It specifies CSARGQGIGNTGELFF.

This clonotype showed up just a few times. This chain connects TRBV5-1 to TRBJ2-3, with 7 positions matching TRBD1. The trim removed 0 bases at V and 2 bases at J, leaving 12 bases unmatched. The CDR3 length is 18 residues. Germline V gene lookup returns CDR1 SGHRS and CDR2 YFSETQ. The CDR3 DNA sequence: TGCGCCAGCAGCTTGGGGGCTTCTCGGGACAGTTTCACAGATACGCAGTATTTT. Its translation is CASSLGASRDSFTDTQYF.

This clonotype was counted between two and nine times. This chain connects TRBV7-2 to TRBJ2-7; the D gene could be TRBD1 or TRBD2 (5 bases each). This CDR3 has 15 residues. The germline V and J ends were trimmed by 0 bases and 2 bases, with 11 bases remaining between them. Germline loops: CDR1 SGHTA, CDR2 FQGNSA. CDR3 residues: CASSLAGARTYEQYF. In DNA, the CDR3 is TGTGCCAGCAGCTTAGCCGGGGCCAGGACCTACGAGCAGTACTTC. Full variable domain (remainder filled in from reference TRBV7-2 and TRBJ2-7): GAGVSQSPSNKVTEKGKDVELRCDPISGHTALYWYRQSLGQGLEFLIYFQGNSAPDKSGLPSDRFSAERTGGSVSTLTIQRTQQEDSAVYLCASSLAGARTYEQYFGPGTRLTVT.

The DNA for the CDR3 is TGTGCCATCAGTGAGTCCCCCTATGGCTACACCTTC. The encoded protein is CAISESPYGYTF. V is TRBV10-3 and J is TRBJ1-2; no clear D gene. V lost 0 bases to trimming and J lost 4 bases, with 3 bases between them. The length of the CDR3 is 12 residues. In germline, CDR1 is ENHRY, CDR2 SYGVKD.

The rearrangement uses TRBV5-1 and TRBJ2-7, with 10 nucleotides matching TRBD2. This CDR3 is 15 amino acids long. Germline CDR1 reads SGHRS; CDR2 reads YFSETQ. J was trimmed by 4 bases and V by 4 bases; bases with no gene match: 8. The CDR3 loop reads CASSLLAGDRYEQYF. In DNA form, the CDR3 reads TGCGCCAGCAGCCTCCTAGCGGGGGACCGTTACGAGCAGTACTTC.

The chain recombines TRBV12-3 or TRBV12-4 with TRBJ2-7; D not certain. This CDR3 comprises 13 residues. Trimming shortened V by 5 bases and J by 0 bases, and 8 bases separated the two germline ends. CDR3: CASSTASSYEQYF. The CDR3 region has the DNA TGTGCCAGCAGTACTGCGAGCTCCTACGAGCAGTACTTC.

The CDR3 sequence: CASSPFGGGQQFF. Written as DNA, the CDR3 is TGTGCCAGCAGCCCTTTTGGGGGAGGGCAGCAGTTCTTC. The chain combines TRBV9 with TRBJ2-1; 7 bases map to TRBD2. The germline gives CDR1 SGDLS, CDR2 YYNGEE. The V segment lost 4 bases and the J segment 11 bases; nucleotides outside the gene matches: 9. The length of the CDR3 is 13 residues.

This clonotype showed up just a few times. The chain couples TRBV3-1 to TRBJ1-5; no definite D call. From germline, CDR1 is LGHDT and CDR2 YNNKEL (reference sequence). The V and J ends lost 5 bases and 0 bases respectively, with 8 bases between them. The CDR3 runs 14 residues. The DNA for the CDR3 is TGTGCCAGCAGCAAAACAGATAGCAATCAGCCCCAGCATTTT. Amino acid sequence: CASSKTDSNQPQHF.

In its sample, this clonotype was seen many times. CDR3 region: CASSLTGTSGNTIYF. The CDR3 DNA reads TGTGCCAGCAGCTTAACGGGGACCTCTGGAAACACCATATATTTT. V usage is TRBV7-2 and J usage is TRBJ1-3, with TRBD1 as a possible D gene (5 bases). V lost 2 bases and J lost 0, with 8 bases in between. The germline CDR1 and CDR2 sequences are SGHTA and FQGNSA. This CDR3 contains 15 residues.

This clonotype was detected a few times. The chain uses TRBV7-2 and TRBJ2-5; D is possibly TRBD1 (5 bases). This CDR3 is 16 amino acids long. Germline V gene data show CDR1 as SGHTA and CDR2 as FQGNSA. Deletions cut 1 base from V and 5 bases from J, with 17 bases between. The CDR3 protein is CASSLVSFKPGETQYF. The CDR3 DNA sequence: TGTGCCAGCAGCTTAGTTTCATTTAAACCAGGGGAGACCCAGTACTTC. Together with reference TRBV7-2 and TRBJ2-5, the CDR3 gives the full variable domain: GAGVSQSPSNKVTEKGKDVELRCDPISGHTALYWYRQSLGQGLEFLIYFQGNSAPDKSGLPSDRFSAERTGGSVSTLTIQRTQQEDSAVYLCASSLVSFKPGETQYFGPGTRLLVL.

This clonotype turned up a few times. The genes are TRBV10-3 and TRBJ2-3; 12 bases line up with TRBD1. Germline-derived CDR1 and CDR2 are ENHRY and SYGVKD. The length of the CDR3 is 19 residues. Trimming removed 0 bases from V and 2 bases from J; junction bases left unmatched: 9. The CDR3 nucleotides are TGTGCCATCAGTGAGTCGGGACAGGGGGCAGGATCTTACACAGATACGCAGTATTTT. Amino acid sequence: CAISESGQGAGSYTDTQYF.

V and J are TRBV24-1 and TRBJ2-2; unclear D gene. CDR3 length: 14 amino acids. Trimming removed 3 bases from V and 8 bases from J, with 12 bases in between. Germline loops: CDR1 KGHDR, CDR2 SFDVKD. The CDR3 reads CATSDALPGGELFF. The CDR3 DNA follows: TGTGCCACCAGTGATGCGCTTCCCGGGGGGGAGCTGTTTTTT.

This clonotype has a handful of counts. V is TRBV27 and J is TRBJ2-7, with D hard to call. Trimming left V 7 bases short and J 1 base short, with 14 bases between. This CDR3 is built from 14 residues. From germline, CDR1 is MNHEY and CDR2 SMNVEV (reference sequence). As DNA, the CDR3 is TGTGCCAGCAAGTGGGTTGGGGAATCCTACGAGCAGTACTTC. Its protein product is CASKWVGESYEQYF.

As DNA, the CDR3 is TGTGCCAGCAGCGCGACAGGACTACAAGAGACCCAGTACTTC. Translation gives CASSATGLQETQYF. V is TRBV9 and J is TRBJ2-5, with D perhaps matching TRBD1 or TRBD2 (6 bases each). The CDR3 consists of 14 residues. CDR1 is SGDLS and CDR2 is YYNGEE in the germline V gene. V shed 3 bases and J shed 2 bases, with 11 bases lying between them.

This chain connects TRBV12-5 to TRBJ2-2; maybe TRBD1 (6 bases). Germline CDR1 and CDR2: LGHNT and FRNRAP. CDR3 length equals 12 residues. With 6 bases removed from V and 5 bases from J, the gap between germline ends came to 7 bases. The CDR3 loop reads CASGTGTGELFF. The CDR3 bases are TGTGCTAGTGGGACAGGAACCGGGGAGCTGTTTTTT. Supplemented by reference TRBV12-5 and TRBJ2-2, the full variable domain reads DARVTQTPRHKVTEMGQEVTMRCQPILGHNTVFWYRQTMMQGLELLAYFRNRAPLDDSGMPKDRFSAEMPDATLATLKIQPSEPRDSAVYFCASGTGTGELFFGEGSRLTVL.

This clonotype was detected only a few times. CDR3 DNA: TGCAGTGCTAGACCTTATGTGCGGGGGCCCCTCTACAATGAGCAGTTCTTC. Translated, it gives CSARPYVRGPLYNEQFF. This chain connects TRBV20-1 to TRBJ2-1, with D possibly TRBD2 on 7 matching bases. The CDR3 totals 17 residues. V lost 2 bases to trimming and J lost 3 bases, with 20 bases between them. Germline CDR1 is DFQATT and CDR2 is SNEGSKA (reference sequence).

The chain is built from TRBV7-9 and TRBJ2-7; D is possibly TRBD1 or TRBD2 (5 bases each). Germline lookup yields CDR1 SEHNR and CDR2 FQNEAQ (reference sequence). Trimming shortened V by 6 bases and J by 0 bases, and 18 bases separated the two germline ends. The CDR3 contains 16 residues. The CDR3, as DNA: TGTGCCAGCAGTTATCAAGGGACCCTCAGCTCCTACGAGCAGTACTTC. Its protein product is CASSYQGTLSSYEQYF.